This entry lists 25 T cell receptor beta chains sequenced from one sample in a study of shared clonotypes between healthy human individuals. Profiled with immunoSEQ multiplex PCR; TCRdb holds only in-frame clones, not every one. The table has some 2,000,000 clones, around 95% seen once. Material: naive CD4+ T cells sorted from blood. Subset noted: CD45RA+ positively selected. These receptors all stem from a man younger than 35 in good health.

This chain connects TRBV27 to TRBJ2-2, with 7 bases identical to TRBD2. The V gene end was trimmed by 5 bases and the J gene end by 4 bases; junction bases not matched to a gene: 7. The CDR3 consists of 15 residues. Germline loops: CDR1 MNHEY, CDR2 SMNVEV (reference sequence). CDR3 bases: TGTGCCAGCAGTCTAGGGACTACTTCCACCGGGGAGCTGTTTTTT. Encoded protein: CASSLGTTSTGELFF.

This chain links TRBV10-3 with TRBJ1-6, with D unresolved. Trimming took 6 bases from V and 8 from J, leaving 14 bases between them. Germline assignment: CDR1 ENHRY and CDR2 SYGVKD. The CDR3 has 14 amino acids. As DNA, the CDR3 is TGTGCCATCAGCCCGGCGGCAGTCGATTCACCCCTCCACTTT. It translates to CAISPAAVDSPLHF.

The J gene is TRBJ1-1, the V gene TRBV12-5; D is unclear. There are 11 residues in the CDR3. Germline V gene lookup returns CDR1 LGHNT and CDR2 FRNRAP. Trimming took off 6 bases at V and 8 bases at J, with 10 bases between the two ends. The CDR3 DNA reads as TGTGCTAGTGGCTCAGAGAGCGAAGCTTTCTTT. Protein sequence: CASGSESEAFF.

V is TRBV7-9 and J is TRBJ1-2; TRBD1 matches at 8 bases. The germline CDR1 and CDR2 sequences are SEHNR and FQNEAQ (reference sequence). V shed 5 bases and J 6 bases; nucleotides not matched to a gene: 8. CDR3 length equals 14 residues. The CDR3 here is CASSPRTGQNGYTF. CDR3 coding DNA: TGTGCCAGCAGCCCCCGGACAGGGCAAAATGGCTACACCTTC.

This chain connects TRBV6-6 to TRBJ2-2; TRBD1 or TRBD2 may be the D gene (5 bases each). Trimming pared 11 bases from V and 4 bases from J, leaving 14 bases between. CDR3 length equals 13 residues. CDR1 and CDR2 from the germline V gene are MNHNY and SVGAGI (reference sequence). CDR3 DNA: TGTGCCTCCCGGGCGAGGGGCACCGGGGAGCTGTTTTTT. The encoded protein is CASRARGTGELFF.

CDR3 coding DNA: TGCGCCAGCAGCCAAAATAGCGGGGAGAAAACTTATGAGCAGTTCTTC. This sequence encodes CASSQNSGEKTYEQFF. The J gene is TRBJ2-1, the V gene TRBV4-1, with TRBD2 identical over 8 bases. Germline loops: CDR1 MGHRA, CDR2 YSYEKL. CDR3 length equals 16 residues. V shed 2 bases, J shed 8 bases, and the junction held 11 bases outside the gene matches.

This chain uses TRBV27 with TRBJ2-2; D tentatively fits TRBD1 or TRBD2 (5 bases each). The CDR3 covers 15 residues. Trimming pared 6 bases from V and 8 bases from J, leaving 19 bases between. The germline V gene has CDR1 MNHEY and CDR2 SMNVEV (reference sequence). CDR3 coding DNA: TGTGCCAGCAGCGCCTCTCCCCAGTGGGGGGGGGAGCTGTTTTTT. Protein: CASSASPQWGGELFF.

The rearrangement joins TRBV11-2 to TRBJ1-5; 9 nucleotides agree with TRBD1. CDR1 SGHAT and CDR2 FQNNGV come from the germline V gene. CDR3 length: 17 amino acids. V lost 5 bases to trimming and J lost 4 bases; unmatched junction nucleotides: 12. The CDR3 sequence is CASSRLSQGALNQPQHF. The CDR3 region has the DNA TGTGCCAGCAGCCGTCTATCACAGGGGGCTCTAAATCAGCCCCAGCATTTT.

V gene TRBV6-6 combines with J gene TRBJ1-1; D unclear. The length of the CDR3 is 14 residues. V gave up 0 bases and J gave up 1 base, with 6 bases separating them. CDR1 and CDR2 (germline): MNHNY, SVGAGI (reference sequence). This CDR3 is CASSYSQRNTEAFF. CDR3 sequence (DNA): TGTGCCAGCAGTTACTCCCAGAGGAACACTGAAGCTTTCTTT.

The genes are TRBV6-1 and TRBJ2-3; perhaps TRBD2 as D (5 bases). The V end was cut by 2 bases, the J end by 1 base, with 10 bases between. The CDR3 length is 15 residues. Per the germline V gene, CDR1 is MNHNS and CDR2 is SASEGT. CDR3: CASSESRARTDTQYF. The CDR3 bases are TGTGCCAGCAGTGAATCGCGGGCCCGCACAGATACGCAGTATTTT.

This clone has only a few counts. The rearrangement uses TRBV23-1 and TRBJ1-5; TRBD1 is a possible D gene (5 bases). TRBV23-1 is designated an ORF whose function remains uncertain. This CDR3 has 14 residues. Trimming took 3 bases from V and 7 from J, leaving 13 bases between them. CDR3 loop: CASSHFQGCQPQHF. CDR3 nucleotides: TGCGCCAGCAGTCATTTTCAGGGATGCCAGCCCCAGCATTTT.

CDR3 nucleotide sequence: TGTGCCAGCAGCTTAGGGGCAGGGACTGGAAACACCATATATTTT. Its translation: CASSLGAGTGNTIYF. The rearrangement joins TRBV7-2 to TRBJ1-3; D may be TRBD1 (5 bases). V lost 1 base and J 2 bases, leaving 9 bases between the germline ends. Germline assignment: CDR1 SGHTA and CDR2 FQGNSA. This CDR3 is 15 amino acids long.

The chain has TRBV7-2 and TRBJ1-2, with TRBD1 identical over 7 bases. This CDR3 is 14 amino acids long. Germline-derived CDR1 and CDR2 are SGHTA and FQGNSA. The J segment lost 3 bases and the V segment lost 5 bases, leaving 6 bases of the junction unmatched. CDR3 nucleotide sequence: TGTGCCAGCAGCAGCAACAGGGGCGACTATGGCTACACCTTC. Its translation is CASSSNRGDYGYTF.

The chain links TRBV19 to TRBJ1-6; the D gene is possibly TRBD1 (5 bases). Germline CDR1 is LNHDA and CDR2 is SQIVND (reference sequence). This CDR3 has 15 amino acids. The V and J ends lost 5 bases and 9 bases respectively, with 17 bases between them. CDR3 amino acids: CASSGPGANISPLHF. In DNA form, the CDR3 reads TGTGCCAGTAGTGGCCCCGGGGCCAATATTTCACCCCTCCACTTT. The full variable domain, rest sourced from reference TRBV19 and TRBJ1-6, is DGGITQSPKYLFRKEGQNVTLSCEQNLNHDAMYWYRQDPGQGLRLIYYSQIVNDFQKGDIAEGYSVSREKKESFPLTVTSAQKNPTAFYLCASSGPGANISPLHFGNGTRLTVT.

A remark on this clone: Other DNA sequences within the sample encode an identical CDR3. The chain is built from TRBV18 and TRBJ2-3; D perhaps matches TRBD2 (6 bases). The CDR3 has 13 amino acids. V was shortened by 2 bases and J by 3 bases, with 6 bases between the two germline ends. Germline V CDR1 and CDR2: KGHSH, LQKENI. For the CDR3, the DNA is TGTGCCAGCTCACCAGGAGGGACAGATACGCAGTATTTT. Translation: CASSPGGTDTQYF.

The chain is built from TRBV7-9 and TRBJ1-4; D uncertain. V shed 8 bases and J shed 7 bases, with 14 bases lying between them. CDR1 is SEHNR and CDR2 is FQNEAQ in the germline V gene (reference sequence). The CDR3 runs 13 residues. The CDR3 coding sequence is TGTGCCAGCTCAATGCGGTTCGGTGAAAAACTGTTTTTT. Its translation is CASSMRFGEKLFF.

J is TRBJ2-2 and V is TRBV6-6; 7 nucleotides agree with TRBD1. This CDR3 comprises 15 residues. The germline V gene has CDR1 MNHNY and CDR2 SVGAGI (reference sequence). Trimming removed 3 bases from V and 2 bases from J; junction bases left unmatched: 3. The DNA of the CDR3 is TGTGCCAGCAGTTATTACAGGGGAAACACCGGGGAGCTGTTTTTT. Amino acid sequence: CASSYYRGNTGELFF.

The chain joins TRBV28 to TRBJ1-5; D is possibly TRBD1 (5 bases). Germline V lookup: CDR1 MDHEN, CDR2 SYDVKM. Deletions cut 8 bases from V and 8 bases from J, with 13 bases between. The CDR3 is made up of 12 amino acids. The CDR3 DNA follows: TGTGCCAGCGGGGCAATTCAAAAGCCCCAGCATTTT. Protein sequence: CASGAIQKPQHF.

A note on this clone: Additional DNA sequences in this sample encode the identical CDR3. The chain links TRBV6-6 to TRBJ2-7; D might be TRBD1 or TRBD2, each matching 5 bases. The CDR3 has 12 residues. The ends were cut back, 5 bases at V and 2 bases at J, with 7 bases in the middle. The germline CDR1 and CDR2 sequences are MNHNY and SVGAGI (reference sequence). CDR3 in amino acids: CASSRGAYEQYF. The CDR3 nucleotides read TGTGCCAGCAGTAGGGGAGCCTACGAGCAGTACTTC.

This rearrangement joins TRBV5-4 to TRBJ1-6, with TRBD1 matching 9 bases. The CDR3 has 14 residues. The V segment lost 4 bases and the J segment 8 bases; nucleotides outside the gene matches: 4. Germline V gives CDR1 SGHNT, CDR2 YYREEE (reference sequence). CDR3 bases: TGTGCCAGCAGCCAGGGACAGGGCGATTCACCCCTCCACTTT. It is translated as CASSQGQGDSPLHF.

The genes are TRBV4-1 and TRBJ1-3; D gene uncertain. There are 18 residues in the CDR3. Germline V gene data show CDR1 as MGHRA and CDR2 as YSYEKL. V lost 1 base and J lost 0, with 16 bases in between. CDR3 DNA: TGCGCCAGCAGCCAAGGCTCCAACCGTCTCCCCTCTGGAAACACCATATATTTT. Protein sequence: CASSQGSNRLPSGNTIYF.

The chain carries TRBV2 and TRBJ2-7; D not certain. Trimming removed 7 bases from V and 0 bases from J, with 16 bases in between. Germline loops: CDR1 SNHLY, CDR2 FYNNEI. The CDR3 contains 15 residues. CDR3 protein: CASKKSVDFSYEQYF. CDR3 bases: TGTGCCAGCAAGAAATCAGTTGACTTCTCCTACGAGCAGTACTTC.

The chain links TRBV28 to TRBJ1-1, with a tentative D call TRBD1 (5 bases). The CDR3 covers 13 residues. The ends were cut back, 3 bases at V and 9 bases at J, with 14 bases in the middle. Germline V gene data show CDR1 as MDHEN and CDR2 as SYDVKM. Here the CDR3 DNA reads TGTGCCAGCAGTTTGCAGGACATCCCAAAAGCTTTCTTT. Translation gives CASSLQDIPKAFF.

CDR3 loop: CASSFNHEQYF. The CDR3 nucleotides read TGTGCCAGCAGTTTTAACCACGAGCAGTACTTC. The chain joins TRBV27 to TRBJ2-7; D is unresolved. Trimming removed 3 bases from V and 5 bases from J, with 5 bases in between. Germline V gene sequence: CDR1 MNHEY, CDR2 SMNVEV (reference sequence). CDR3 size: 11 residues.

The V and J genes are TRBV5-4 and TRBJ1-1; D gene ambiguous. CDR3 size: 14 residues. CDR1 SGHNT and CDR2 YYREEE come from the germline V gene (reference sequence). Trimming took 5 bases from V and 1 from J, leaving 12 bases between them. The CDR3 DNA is TGTGCCAGCAGTTGGACGGACGCGAACACTGAAGCTTTCTTT. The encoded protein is CASSWTDANTEAFF.